This passage covers 29 T cell receptor beta chains from one sample sequenced in a study of blood T cell repertoires in COVID-19. Repertoires were generated with immunoSEQ multiplex PCR, while TCRdb's copy carries only in-frame clones and drops some. The data show 50,000 or so clones, approximately 84% seen once. The sequenced material came from peripheral blood. Every receptor here comes from a human donor with active COVID-19. The donor label of this sample is uncertain.

This clone is a singleton in its sample. The gene calls are TRBV3-1 (or the pseudogene TRBV3-2) and TRBJ1-2; D remains unclear. The CDR3 is 13 amino acids. V lost 3 bases to trimming and J lost 1 base, with 6 bases between them. The germline V gene has CDR1 LGHDT and CDR2 YNNKEL (reference sequence). The CDR3 sequence is CASSQTINYGYTF. The CDR3 DNA reads as TGTGCCAGCAGCCAGACAATTAACTATGGCTACACCTTC.

This clone was observed a single time. CDR3 sequence: CASGLGAGSSYNEQFF. The CDR3 nucleotides read TGTGCTAGTGGTTTGGGCGCCGGGAGCTCCTACAATGAGCAGTTCTTC. V is TRBV12-5 and J is TRBJ2-1, with D perhaps TRBD2 (6 bases). Germline-derived CDR1 and CDR2 are LGHNT and FRNRAP. The CDR3 spans 16 residues. Deletions cut 1 base from V and 0 bases from J, with 10 bases between. Supplemented by reference TRBV12-5 and TRBJ2-1, the full variable domain reads DARVTQTPRHKVTEMGQEVTMRCQPILGHNTVFWYRQTMMQGLELLAYFRNRAPLDDSGMPKDRFSAEMPDATLATLKIQPSEPRDSAVYFCASGLGAGSSYNEQFFGPGTRLTVL.

This clone occurred once. The chain is built from TRBV7-6 and TRBJ1-1, with D unresolved. CDR1 is SGHVS and CDR2 is FNYEAQ in the germline V gene. V shed 1 base and J shed 1 base, with 7 bases lying between them. This CDR3 is built from 14 residues. This chain's CDR3 is CASSLEGENTEAFF. The DNA of the CDR3 is TGTGCCAGCAGCTTAGAGGGAGAGAACACTGAAGCTTTCTTT.

The sample holds one count of this clone. DNA for the CDR3: TGTGCCAGCAGCTCCCATCTAGCGGGGGGGCCCTACGAGCAGTACTTC. It yields the protein CASSSHLAGGPYEQYF. This rearrangement joins TRBV13 to TRBJ2-7; 12 nucleotides line up with TRBD2. The germline CDR1 and CDR2 sequences are PRHDT and FYEKMQ (reference sequence). This CDR3 has 16 amino acids. Germline trimming cut 4 bases from V and 2 bases from J; bases unmatched to any gene: 6.

The chain couples TRBV7-2 to TRBJ1-1; 7 nucleotides agree with TRBD1. CDR3 length: 15 residues. Germline loops: CDR1 SGHTA, CDR2 FQGNSA. After removal of 5 bases from V and 5 bases from J, the junction contained 11 bases not matched to a gene. CDR3 amino acids: CASSPEQGYPTEAFF. The CDR3 DNA reads as TGTGCCAGCAGCCCAGAACAGGGGTATCCGACTGAAGCTTTCTTT.

The chain recombines TRBV5-5 with TRBJ2-6; tentatively, D is TRBD2 (5 bases). Looked up from germline, CDR1 is SGHKS and CDR2 is YYEKEE (reference sequence). The V end was cut by 4 bases, the J end by 2 bases, with 10 bases between. The CDR3 sequence is 15 residues long. The CDR3 loop reads CASSTGLPGANVLTF. The CDR3 DNA follows: TGTGCCAGCAGCACCGGACTTCCTGGGGCCAACGTCCTGACTTTC.

The chain carries TRBV6-2 or TRBV6-3 and TRBJ2-4; possible D gene TRBD2, 6 bases. This CDR3 has 15 amino acids. Germline CDR1 is MNHEY and CDR2 is SVGEGT. V dropped 6 bases and J dropped 3 bases, with 15 bases sitting between them. This CDR3 is CASSPPGRGKNIQYF. In DNA form, the CDR3 reads TGTGCCAGCAGCCCCCCGGGGCGGGGCAAAAACATTCAGTACTTC.

This chain joins TRBV4-3 and TRBJ1-2, with D maybe TRBD1 (5 bases). CDR1 is LGHNA, CDR2 YSLEER, per germline. CDR3 size: 17 residues. Between the trimmed V and J ends, which lost 0 bases and 3 bases, there was a span of 17 bases. The CDR3 DNA is TGCGCCAGCAGCCAAGATCTTCTTCCAGGGCGCGACTATGGCTACACCTTC. Translating gives CASSQDLLPGRDYGYTF.

This clone has more than one count but fewer than ten. J is TRBJ2-6 and V is TRBV5-8; 8 positions match TRBD2. The CDR3 has 19 residues. The germline gives CDR1 SGHTS, CDR2 YDEGEE. V lost 6 bases, J lost 0 bases, and 14 bases stayed unmatched. CDR3 region: CASTRGGIGGSSGANVLTF. The CDR3, as DNA: TGTGCCAGCACCCGGGGGGGGATTGGCGGAAGCTCTGGGGCCAACGTCCTGACTTTC.

The chain uses TRBV5-6 and TRBJ2-6; no clear D. Trimming removed 2 bases from V and 1 base from J, with 10 bases in between. The CDR3 is 16 residues long. The germline V gene has CDR1 SGHDT and CDR2 YYEEEE. The CDR3 spells CASSFRFLSGANVLTF. In nucleotides, the CDR3 is TGTGCCAGCAGCTTTCGTTTCCTGTCTGGGGCCAACGTCCTGACTTTC.

Within the sample, this clone is medium-sized (0.01 to 0.1%). The chain carries TRBV6-6 and TRBJ1-1, with 10 bases matching TRBD1. The CDR3 is made up of 16 amino acids. With V trimmed by 8 bases and J by 1 base, 10 bases remained unmatched. Germline V CDR1 and CDR2: MNHNY, SVGAGI (reference sequence). CDR3 bases: TGTGCCAGCTTAGAAGGCGGGACAGGGGAGAACACTGAAGCTTTCTTT. Translated, it gives CASLEGGTGENTEAFF.

The V gene is TRBV19, the J gene TRBJ2-7; D uncertain. This CDR3 region has 14 residues. Per germline, CDR1 LNHDA and CDR2 SQIVND (reference sequence). The V end lost 5 bases, the J end lost 0 bases, and 11 bases lay between the germline ends. This chain's CDR3 is CASSLSSGSYEQYF. CDR3 coding DNA: TGTGCCAGTAGTCTGTCCTCGGGCTCCTACGAGCAGTACTTC. Full variable domain (missing parts from reference TRBV19 and TRBJ2-7): DGGITQSPKYLFRKEGQNVTLSCEQNLNHDAMYWYRQDPGQGLRLIYYSQIVNDFQKGDIAEGYSVSREKKESFPLTVTSAQKNPTAFYLCASSLSSGSYEQYFGPGTRLTVT.

The sample holds a few counts of this clone. The V call is TRBV7-9, the J call TRBJ1-2; no definite D call. Germline values: CDR1 SEHNR, CDR2 FQNEAQ (reference sequence). V was cut by 3 bases and J by 2 bases, with 13 bases left in between. The CDR3 totals 15 residues. The CDR3 spells CASSLSGPANYGYTF. CDR3 sequence (DNA): TGTGCCAGCAGCTTGAGCGGACCAGCGAACTATGGCTACACCTTC.

The chain employs TRBV6-6 and TRBJ1-4, with D tentatively TRBD1 (6 bases). The V and J ends lost 0 bases and 8 bases respectively, with 10 bases between them. Germline loops: CDR1 MNHNY, CDR2 SVGAGI (reference sequence). This CDR3 spans 14 amino acids. The CDR3 bases are TGTGCCAGCAGTTACTCTCGGACAGCCGAAAAACTGTTTTTT. Translated, it gives CASSYSRTAEKLFF.

The chain employs TRBV14 and TRBJ2-1, with 7 bases fitting TRBD2. V lost 5 bases to trimming and J lost 9 bases; unmatched junction nucleotides: 10. The CDR3 consists of 14 residues. Germline loops: CDR1 SGHDN, CDR2 FVKESK. The CDR3, as DNA: TGTGCCAGCAGCTCTGTTACTAGCGTGGGTGAGCAGTTCTTC. This codes for CASSSVTSVGEQFF.

The J gene is TRBJ2-5, the V gene TRBV9; tentatively, D is TRBD1 (6 bases). Trimming cost V 0 bases and J 4 bases, with 10 bases left between them. The CDR3 sequence is 14 residues long. CDR1 and CDR2 from the germline V gene are SGDLS and YYNGEE. The CDR3 region is CASSVGQGRETQYF. DNA for the CDR3: TGTGCCAGCAGCGTAGGGCAGGGGAGAGAGACCCAGTACTTC.

The chain uses TRBV4-3 and TRBJ1-1; D may be TRBD1 (6 bases). With 5 bases removed from V and 1 base from J, the gap between germline ends came to 11 bases. This CDR3 contains 14 residues. The germline V gene encodes CDR1 LGHNA and CDR2 YSLEER. CDR3 protein: CASSSRDKNTEAFF. Written as DNA, the CDR3 is TGCGCCAGCAGCTCCCGGGACAAGAACACTGAAGCTTTCTTT.

The V and J genes are TRBV5-1 and TRBJ1-2, with a weak D call TRBD1 (6 bases). The CDR3 covers 13 residues. The V gene lost 4 bases and the J gene lost 4 bases, with 11 bases spanning the gap. Germline V gives CDR1 SGHRS, CDR2 YFSETQ. DNA for the CDR3: TGCGCCAGCAGCCACGGACAGAGCTATGGCTACACCTTC. This sequence encodes CASSHGQSYGYTF. Full variable domain (outside the CDR3, taken from reference TRBV5-1 and TRBJ1-2): KAGVTQTPRYLIKTRGQQVTLSCSPISGHRSVSWYQQTPGQGLQFLFEYFSETQRNKGNFPGRFSGRQFSNSRSEMNVSTLELGDSALYLCASSHGQSYGYTFGSGTRLTVV.

CDR3 in amino acids: CASRDRGETQYF. The CDR3 bases are TGTGCCAGCAGAGACAGGGGAGAGACCCAGTACTTC. This sequence joins TRBV6-5 and TRBJ2-5; TRBD1 matches 8 bases. This CDR3 is built from 12 residues. V gave up 6 bases and J gave up 4 bases; unmatched junction bases: 1. Germline V gene sequence: CDR1 MNHEY, CDR2 SVGAGI.

The chain is built from TRBV19 and TRBJ1-2; TRBD1 matches 12 bases. The V gene end was trimmed by 9 bases and the J gene end by 8 bases; junction bases not matched to a gene: 13. CDR1 LNHDA and CDR2 SQIVND come from the germline V gene (reference sequence). The CDR3 extends over 15 amino acids. CDR3 sequence (DNA): TGTGCCAGCTGCGCCGGGACAGGGGGCGTTTGCGGCTACACCTTC. It is translated as CASCAGTGGVCGYTF. Full variable domain (rest looked up from reference TRBV19 and TRBJ1-2): DGGITQSPKYLFRKEGQNVTLSCEQNLNHDAMYWYRQDPGQGLRLIYYSQIVNDFQKGDIAEGYSVSREKKESFPLTVTSAQKNPTAFYLCASCAGTGGVCGYTFGSGTRLTVV.

The V gene is TRBV6-6, the J gene TRBJ1-2; D remains ambiguous. The CDR3 spans 13 residues. Germline assignment: CDR1 MNHNY and CDR2 SVGAGI (reference sequence). Trimming took off 6 bases at V and 6 bases at J, with 14 bases between the two ends. The CDR3 DNA is TGTGCCAGCAGCTTCACAAATAAAGATGGCTACACCTTC. Amino acids: CASSFTNKDGYTF.

The chain is built from TRBV7-9 and TRBJ2-3; TRBD2 matches at 13 bases. CDR3 size: 19 residues. CDR1 SEHNR and CDR2 FQNEAQ come from the germline V gene (reference sequence). The ends lost 5 bases at V and 4 bases at J; junction bases unmatched: 15. CDR3 coding DNA: TGTGCCAGCAGCACCCGGACTAGCGGGGGTATCACAGGGGCAGATACGCAGTATTTT. Protein product: CASSTRTSGGITGADTQYF.

The table lists this clone with a few counts. This chain joins TRBV6-2 or TRBV6-3 and TRBJ1-4; 7 bases are shared with TRBD1. The length of the CDR3 is 15 residues. Looked up from germline, CDR1 is MNHEY and CDR2 is SVGEGT. The J segment lost 6 bases and the V segment lost 5 bases, leaving 9 bases of the junction unmatched. DNA for the CDR3: TGTGCCAGCAGTGGCCCGACAGGGACGGATGAAAAACTGTTTTTT. Translated, it gives CASSGPTGTDEKLFF.

The chain is built from TRBV18 and TRBJ2-5; D perhaps matches TRBD2 (6 bases). Trimming stripped 2 bases from V and 3 bases from J, with 10 bases between. Germline loops: CDR1 KGHSH, CDR2 LQKENI. The CDR3 spans 14 residues. The CDR3 region has the DNA TGTGCCAGCTCACCATTTGGCGGGGAAGAGACCCAGTACTTC. It translates to CASSPFGGEETQYF.

The chain uses TRBV28 and TRBJ1-6; no reliable D call. V lost 1 base to trimming and J lost 8 bases, with 9 bases between them. CDR3 size: 14 residues. CDR1 and CDR2 (germline): MDHEN, SYDVKM. The CDR3 bases are TGTGCCAGCAGTTTATCACAGTCGCATTCACCCCTCCACTTT. This sequence encodes CASSLSQSHSPLHF. Full variable domain (outside the CDR3, taken from reference TRBV28 and TRBJ1-6): DVKVTQSSRYLVKRTGEKVFLECVQDMDHENMFWYRQDPGLGLRLIYFSYDVKMKEKGDIPEGYSVSREKKERFSLILESASTNQTSMYLCASSLSQSHSPLHFGNGTRLTVT.

There are a few counts of this clone. The genes are TRBV6-6 and TRBJ2-7; 8 nucleotides align to TRBD1. The V and J ends lost 6 bases and 3 bases, in that order; junction bases with no gene match: 7. Germline V gene sequence: CDR1 MNHNY, CDR2 SVGAGI (reference sequence). The CDR3 consists of 14 residues. This CDR3 is CASRAGGGLYEQYF. The CDR3 DNA is TGTGCCAGCAGGGCAGGGGGCGGACTCTACGAGCAGTACTTC.

This clone came up a few times. V usage is TRBV19 and J usage is TRBJ2-1, with D possibly being TRBD2 (5 bases). The CDR3 consists of 19 residues. V lost 7 bases, J lost 3 bases, and 28 bases lay in between. CDR1 is LNHDA, CDR2 SQIVND, per germline (reference sequence). CDR3 amino acids: CASKGFGNTRIDHYNEQFF. CDR3 nucleotide sequence: TGTGCCAGTAAAGGTTTCGGGAATACCAGGATCGATCACTACAATGAGCAGTTCTTC.

This chain connects TRBV5-6 to TRBJ2-7, with 9 bases aligning to TRBD2. CDR3 size: 15 residues. The junction had 5 bases not matched to a gene; V was cut back by 4 bases and J by 0 bases. Germline-derived CDR1 and CDR2 are SGHDT and YYEEEE. CDR3: CASSLSGGHSYEQYF. The CDR3 region has the DNA TGTGCCAGCAGCCTGAGCGGGGGGCACTCCTACGAGCAGTACTTC.

The V gene is TRBV3-1 (or the pseudogene TRBV3-2), the J gene TRBJ1-3; D might be TRBD1 (6 bases). Trimming removed 4 bases at V and 7 bases at J, with 14 bases between. Looked up from germline, CDR1 is LGHDT and CDR2 is YNNKEL (reference sequence). This CDR3 has 14 amino acids. CDR3 protein: CASSRQGTPNTIYF. In DNA form, the CDR3 reads TGTGCCAGCAGCCGCCAAGGGACACCTAACACCATATATTTT.